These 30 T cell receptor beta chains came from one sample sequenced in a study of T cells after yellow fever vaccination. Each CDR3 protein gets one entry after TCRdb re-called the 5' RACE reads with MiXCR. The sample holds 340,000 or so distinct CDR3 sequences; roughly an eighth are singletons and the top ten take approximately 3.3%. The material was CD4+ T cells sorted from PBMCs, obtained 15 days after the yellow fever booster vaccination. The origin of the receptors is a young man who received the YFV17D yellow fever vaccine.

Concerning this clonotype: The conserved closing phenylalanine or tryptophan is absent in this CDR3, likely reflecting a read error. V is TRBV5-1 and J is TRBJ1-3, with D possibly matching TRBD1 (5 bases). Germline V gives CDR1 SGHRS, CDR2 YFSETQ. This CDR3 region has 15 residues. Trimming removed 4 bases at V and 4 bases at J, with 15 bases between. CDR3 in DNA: TGCGCCAGCAGCCCGGGGACCGACCAGGGAAACACCATATATCTT. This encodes CASSPGTDQGNTIYL.

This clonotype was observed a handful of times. CDR3 bases: TGTGCCACCAGCAGAGTTGTTGGCCCTTCTAGCACAGATACGCAGTATTTT. Translated, it gives CATSRVVGPSSTDTQYF. The chain combines TRBV15 with TRBJ2-3; D is unclear. The CDR3 length is 17 residues. Germline values: CDR1 LNHNV, CDR2 YYDKDF (reference sequence). Trimming took 1 base from V and 0 from J, leaving 14 bases between them. The full variable domain, rest sourced from reference TRBV15 and TRBJ2-3, is DAMVIQNPRYQVTQFGKPVTLSCSQTLNHNVMYWYQQKSSQAPKLLFHYYDKDFNNEADTPDNFQSRRPNTSFCFLDIRSPGLGDTAMYLCATSRVVGPSSTDTQYFGPGTRLTVL.

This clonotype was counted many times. DNA for the CDR3: TGCGCCAGCAGTGGAGGACAGGGGGGGAATGAGCAGTTCTTC. Translated: CASSGGQGGNEQFF. The V gene is TRBV10-1, the J gene TRBJ2-1, with 10 nucleotides matching TRBD1. The CDR3 loop spans 14 amino acids. Germline CDR1 reads WNHNN; CDR2 reads SYGVQD (reference sequence). With V trimmed by 4 bases and J by 7 bases, 4 bases remained unmatched.

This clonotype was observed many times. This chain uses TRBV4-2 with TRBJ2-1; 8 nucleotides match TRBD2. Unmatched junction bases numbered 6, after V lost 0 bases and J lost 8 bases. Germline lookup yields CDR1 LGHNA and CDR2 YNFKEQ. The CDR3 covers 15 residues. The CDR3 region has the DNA TGTGCCAGCAGCCAAGAACGGGGGGGCCGGGATGAGCAGTTCTTC. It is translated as CASSQERGGRDEQFF.

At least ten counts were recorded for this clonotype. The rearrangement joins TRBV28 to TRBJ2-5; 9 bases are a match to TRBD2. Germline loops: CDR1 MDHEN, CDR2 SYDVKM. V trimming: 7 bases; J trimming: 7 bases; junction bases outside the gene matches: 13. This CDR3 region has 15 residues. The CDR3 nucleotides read TGTGCCAGCATGGCGGGGGGGAGGCTTATTGCGACCCAGTACTTC. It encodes CASMAGGRLIATQYF.

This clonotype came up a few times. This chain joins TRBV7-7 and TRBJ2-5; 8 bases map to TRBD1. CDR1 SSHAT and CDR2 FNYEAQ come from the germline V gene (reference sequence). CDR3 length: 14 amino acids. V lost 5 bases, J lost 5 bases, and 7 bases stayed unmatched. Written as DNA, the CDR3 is TGTGCCAGCAGCCCACAGGGGGTGGGGGAGACCCAGTACTTC. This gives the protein CASSPQGVGETQYF.

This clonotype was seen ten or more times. The CDR3 DNA reads TGTGCCAGTAGCAGACCGGACAGGGGGAACACTGAAGCTTTCTTT. Translating gives CASSRPDRGNTEAFF. The V call is TRBV19, the J call TRBJ1-1; 9 positions agree with TRBD1. The CDR3 consists of 15 residues. V was clipped by 6 bases and J by 1 base; unmatched bases: 6. Germline CDR1 is LNHDA and CDR2 is SQIVND (reference sequence). Together with reference TRBV19 and TRBJ1-1, the CDR3 gives the full variable domain: DGGITQSPKYLFRKEGQNVTLSCEQNLNHDAMYWYRQDPGQGLRLIYYSQIVNDFQKGDIAEGYSVSREKKESFPLTVTSAQKNPTAFYLCASSRPDRGNTEAFFGQGTRLTVV.

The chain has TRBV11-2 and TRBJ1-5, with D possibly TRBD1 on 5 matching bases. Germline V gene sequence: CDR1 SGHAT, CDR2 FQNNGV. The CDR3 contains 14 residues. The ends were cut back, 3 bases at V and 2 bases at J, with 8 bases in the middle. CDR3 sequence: CASSFLGGNQPQHF. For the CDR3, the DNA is TGTGCCAGCAGCTTCTTAGGGGGCAATCAGCCCCAGCATTTT. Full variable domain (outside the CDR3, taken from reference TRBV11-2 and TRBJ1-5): EAGVAQSPRYKIIEKRQSVAFWCNPISGHATLYWYQQILGQGPKLLIQFQNNGVVDDSQLPKDRFSAERLKGVDSTLKIQPAKLEDSAVYLCASSFLGGNQPQHFGDGTRLSIL.

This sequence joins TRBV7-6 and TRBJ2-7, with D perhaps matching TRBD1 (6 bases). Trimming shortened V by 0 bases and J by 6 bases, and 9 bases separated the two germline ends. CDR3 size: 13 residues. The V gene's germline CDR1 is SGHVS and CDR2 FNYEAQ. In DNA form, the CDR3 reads TGTGCCAGCAGCTTAGCGGCACAGGGCGAGCAGTACTTC. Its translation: CASSLAAQGEQYF.

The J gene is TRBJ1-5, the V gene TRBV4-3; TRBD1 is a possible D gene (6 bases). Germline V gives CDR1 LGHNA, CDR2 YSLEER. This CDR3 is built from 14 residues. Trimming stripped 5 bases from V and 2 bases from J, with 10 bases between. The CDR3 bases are TGCGCCAGCAGCGCAGGGGTTCGCAATCAGCCCCAGCATTTT. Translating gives CASSAGVRNQPQHF.

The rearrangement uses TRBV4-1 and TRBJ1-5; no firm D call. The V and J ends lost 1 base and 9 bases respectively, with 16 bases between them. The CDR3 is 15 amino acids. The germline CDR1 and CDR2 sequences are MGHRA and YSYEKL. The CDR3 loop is CASSQVVGGLRPQHF. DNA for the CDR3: TGCGCCAGCAGCCAAGTAGTGGGAGGCTTGAGGCCCCAGCATTTT.

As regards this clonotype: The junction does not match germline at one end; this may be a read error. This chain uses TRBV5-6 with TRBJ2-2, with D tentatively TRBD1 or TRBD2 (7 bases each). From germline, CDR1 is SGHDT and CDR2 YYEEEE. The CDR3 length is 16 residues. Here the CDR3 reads CASRLAPGGGTGELFF. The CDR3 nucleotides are TGTGCCAGCAGATTGGCCCCAGGGGGGGGCACCGGGGAGCTGTTTTTT.

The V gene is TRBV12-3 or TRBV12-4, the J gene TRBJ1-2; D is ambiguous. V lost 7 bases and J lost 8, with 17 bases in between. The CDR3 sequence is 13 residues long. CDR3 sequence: CASTLSGIDGYTF. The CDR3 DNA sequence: TGTGCCAGCACCCTATCAGGTATAGACGGCTACACCTTC.

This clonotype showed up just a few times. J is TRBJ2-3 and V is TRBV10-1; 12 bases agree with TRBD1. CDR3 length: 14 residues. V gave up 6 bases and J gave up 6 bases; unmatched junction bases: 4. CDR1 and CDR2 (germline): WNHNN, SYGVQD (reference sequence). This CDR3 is CASRAGTGGDTQYF. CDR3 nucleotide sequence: TGCGCCAGCAGAGCCGGGACAGGGGGCGATACGCAGTATTTT.

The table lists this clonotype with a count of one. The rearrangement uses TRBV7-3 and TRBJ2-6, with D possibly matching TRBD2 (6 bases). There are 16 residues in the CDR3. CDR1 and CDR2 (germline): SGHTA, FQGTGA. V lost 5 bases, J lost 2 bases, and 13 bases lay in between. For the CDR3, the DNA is TGTGCCAGCAGCCCCCGGAGGGCGGCTGGGGCCAACGTCCTGACTTTC. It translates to CASSPRRAAGANVLTF.

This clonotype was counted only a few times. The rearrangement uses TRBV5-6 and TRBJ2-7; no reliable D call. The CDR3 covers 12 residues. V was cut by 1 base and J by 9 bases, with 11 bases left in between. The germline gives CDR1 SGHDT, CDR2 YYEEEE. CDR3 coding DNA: TGTGCCAGCAGCTTGCGGCACACCGGGCAGTACGTC. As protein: CASSLRHTGQYV.

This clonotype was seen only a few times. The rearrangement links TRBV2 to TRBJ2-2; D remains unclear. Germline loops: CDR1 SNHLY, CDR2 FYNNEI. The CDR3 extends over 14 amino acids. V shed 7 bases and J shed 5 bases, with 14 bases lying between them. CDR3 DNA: TGTGCCAGCAAAAAAAGTGTCTTTACCGGGGAGCTGTTTTTT. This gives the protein CASKKSVFTGELFF.

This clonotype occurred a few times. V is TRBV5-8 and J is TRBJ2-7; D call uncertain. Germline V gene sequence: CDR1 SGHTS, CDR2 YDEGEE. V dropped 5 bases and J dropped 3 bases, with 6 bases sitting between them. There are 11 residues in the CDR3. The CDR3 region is CASSKRYEQYV. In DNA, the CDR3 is TGTGCCAGCAGTAAGCGCTACGAGCAGTACGTC.

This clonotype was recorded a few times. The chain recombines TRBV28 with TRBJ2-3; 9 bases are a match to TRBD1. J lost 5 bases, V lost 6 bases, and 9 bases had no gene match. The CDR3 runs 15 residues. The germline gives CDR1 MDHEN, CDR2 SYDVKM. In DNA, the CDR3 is TGTGCCAGCAGGACTTACAGGGGGCTCGGAGATACGCAGTATTTT. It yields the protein CASRTYRGLGDTQYF.

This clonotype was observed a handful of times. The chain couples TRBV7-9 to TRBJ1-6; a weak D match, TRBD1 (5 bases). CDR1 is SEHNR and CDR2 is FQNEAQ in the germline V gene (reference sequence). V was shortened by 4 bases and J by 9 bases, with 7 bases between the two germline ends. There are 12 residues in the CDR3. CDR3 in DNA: TGTGCCAGCAGCTATCAGGGTTCACCCCTCCACTTT. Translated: CASSYQGSPLHF.

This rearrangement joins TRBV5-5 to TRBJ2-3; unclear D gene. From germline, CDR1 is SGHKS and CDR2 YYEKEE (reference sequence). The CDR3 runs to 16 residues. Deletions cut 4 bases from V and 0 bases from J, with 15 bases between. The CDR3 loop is CASSPTSPLSTDTQYF. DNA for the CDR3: TGTGCCAGCAGCCCCACCAGTCCCCTTAGCACAGATACGCAGTATTTT.

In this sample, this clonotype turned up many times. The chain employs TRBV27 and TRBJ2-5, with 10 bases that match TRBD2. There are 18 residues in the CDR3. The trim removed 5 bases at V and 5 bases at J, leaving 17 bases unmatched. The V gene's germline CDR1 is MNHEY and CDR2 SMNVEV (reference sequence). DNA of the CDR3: TGTGCCAGCAGTCCCTACCCGGGAAGCGGGGGGGCGGGGGAGACCCAGTACTTC. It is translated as CASSPYPGSGGAGETQYF.

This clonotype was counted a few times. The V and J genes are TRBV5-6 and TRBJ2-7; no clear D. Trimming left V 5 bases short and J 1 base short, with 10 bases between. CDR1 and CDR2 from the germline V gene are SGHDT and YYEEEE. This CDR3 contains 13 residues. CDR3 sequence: CASRLWSSYEQYF. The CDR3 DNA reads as TGTGCCAGCAGACTTTGGAGTTCCTACGAGCAGTACTTC.

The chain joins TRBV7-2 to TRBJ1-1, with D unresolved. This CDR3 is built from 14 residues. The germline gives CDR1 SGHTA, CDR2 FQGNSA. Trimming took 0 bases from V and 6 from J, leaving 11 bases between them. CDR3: CASSLALPPPEAFF. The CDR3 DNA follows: TGTGCCAGCAGCTTAGCGCTTCCACCGCCTGAAGCTTTCTTT.

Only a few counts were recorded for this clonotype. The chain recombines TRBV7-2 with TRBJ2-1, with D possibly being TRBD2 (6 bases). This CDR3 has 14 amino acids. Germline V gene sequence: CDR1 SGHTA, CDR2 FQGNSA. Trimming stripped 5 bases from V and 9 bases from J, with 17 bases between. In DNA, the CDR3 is TGTGCCAGCAGCAGAAATTCGGGGACTGGTGAGCAGTTCTTC. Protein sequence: CASSRNSGTGEQFF.

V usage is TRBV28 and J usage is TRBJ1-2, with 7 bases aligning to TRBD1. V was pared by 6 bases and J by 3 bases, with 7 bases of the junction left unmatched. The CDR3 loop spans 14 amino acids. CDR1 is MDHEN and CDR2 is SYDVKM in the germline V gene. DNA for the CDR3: TGTGCCAGCAGAGATACGACAGGGCACTATGGCTACACCTTC. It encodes CASRDTTGHYGYTF.

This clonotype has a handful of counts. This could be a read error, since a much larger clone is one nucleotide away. The CDR3 here is CASSPQGGEKLFF. In DNA form, the CDR3 reads TGTGCCAGCAGCCCACAGGGGGGTGAAAAACTGTTTTTT. This chain uses TRBV9 with TRBJ1-4; 8 bases map to TRBD1. CDR3 length: 13 residues. CDR1 and CDR2 (germline): SGDLS, YYNGEE. V trimming: 4 bases; J trimming: 7 bases; junction bases outside the gene matches: 3.

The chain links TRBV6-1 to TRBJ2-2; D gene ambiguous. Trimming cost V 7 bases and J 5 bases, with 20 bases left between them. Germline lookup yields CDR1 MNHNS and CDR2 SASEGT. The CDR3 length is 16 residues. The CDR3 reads CASTVRGNLLTGELFF. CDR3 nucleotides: TGTGCCAGCACGGTTCGAGGAAACCTCCTGACCGGGGAGCTGTTTTTT.

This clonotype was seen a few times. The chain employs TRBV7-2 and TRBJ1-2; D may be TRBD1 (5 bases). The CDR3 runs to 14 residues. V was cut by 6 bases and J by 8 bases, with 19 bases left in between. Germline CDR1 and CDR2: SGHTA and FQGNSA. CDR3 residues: CASSFLSLGRGYTF. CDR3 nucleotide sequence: TGTGCCAGCAGTTTCCTTAGTTTGGGGCGGGGCTACACCTTC.

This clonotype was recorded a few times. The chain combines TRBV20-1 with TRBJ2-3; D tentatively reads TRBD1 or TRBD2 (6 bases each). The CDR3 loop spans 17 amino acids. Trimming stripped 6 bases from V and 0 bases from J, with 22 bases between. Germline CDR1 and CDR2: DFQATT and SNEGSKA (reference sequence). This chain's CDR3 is CSAETPAGGPSTDTQYF. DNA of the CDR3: TGCAGTGCCGAAACCCCGGCCGGGGGCCCTAGCACAGATACGCAGTATTTT.